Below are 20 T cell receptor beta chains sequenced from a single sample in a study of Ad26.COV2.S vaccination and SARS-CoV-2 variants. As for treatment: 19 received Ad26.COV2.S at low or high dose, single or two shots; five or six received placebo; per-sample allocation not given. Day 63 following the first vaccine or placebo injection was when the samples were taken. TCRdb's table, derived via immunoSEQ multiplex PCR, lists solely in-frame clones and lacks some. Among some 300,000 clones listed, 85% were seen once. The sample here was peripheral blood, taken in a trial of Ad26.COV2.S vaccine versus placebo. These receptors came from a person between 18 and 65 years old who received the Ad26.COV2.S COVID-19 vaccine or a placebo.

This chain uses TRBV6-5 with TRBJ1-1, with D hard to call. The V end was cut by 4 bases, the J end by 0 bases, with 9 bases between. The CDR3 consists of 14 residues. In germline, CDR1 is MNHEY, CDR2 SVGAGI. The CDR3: CASSSQPMNTEAFF. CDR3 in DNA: TGTGCCAGCAGTTCTCAACCCATGAACACTGAAGCTTTCTTT.

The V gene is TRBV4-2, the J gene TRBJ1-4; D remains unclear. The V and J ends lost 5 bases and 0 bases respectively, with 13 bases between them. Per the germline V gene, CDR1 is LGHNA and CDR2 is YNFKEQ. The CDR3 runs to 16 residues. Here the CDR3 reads CASSVQRSATNEKLFF. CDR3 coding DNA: TGTGCCAGCAGCGTTCAACGTTCCGCAACTAATGAAAAACTGTTTTTT.

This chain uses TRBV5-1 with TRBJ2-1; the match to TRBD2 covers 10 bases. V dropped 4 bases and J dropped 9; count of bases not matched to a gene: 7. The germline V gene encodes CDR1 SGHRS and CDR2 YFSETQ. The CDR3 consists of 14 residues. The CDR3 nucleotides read TGCGCCAGCAGCCGGGAAGCTAGCGGGGGTGAGCAGTTCTTC. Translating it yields CASSREASGGEQFF. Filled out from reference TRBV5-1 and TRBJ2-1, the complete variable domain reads KAGVTQTPRYLIKTRGQQVTLSCSPISGHRSVSWYQQTPGQGLQFLFEYFSETQRNKGNFPGRFSGRQFSNSRSEMNVSTLELGDSALYLCASSREASGGEQFFGPGTRLTVL.

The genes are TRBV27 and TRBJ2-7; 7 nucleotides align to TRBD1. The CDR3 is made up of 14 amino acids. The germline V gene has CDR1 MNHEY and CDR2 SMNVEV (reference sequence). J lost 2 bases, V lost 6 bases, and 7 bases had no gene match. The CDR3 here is CASSPGTATYEQYF. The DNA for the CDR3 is TGTGCCAGCAGCCCCGGGACAGCTACCTACGAGCAGTACTTC.

The CDR3 coding sequence is TGCGCCAGCAGCCAAGAGTGGGGGCCGACAAACTACGAGCAGTACTTC. It is translated as CASSQEWGPTNYEQYF. V usage is TRBV4-1 and J usage is TRBJ2-7; D perhaps matches TRBD1 (6 bases). This CDR3 spans 16 amino acids. Looked up from germline, CDR1 is MGHRA and CDR2 is YSYEKL. Trimming took 0 bases from V and 3 from J, leaving 15 bases between them.

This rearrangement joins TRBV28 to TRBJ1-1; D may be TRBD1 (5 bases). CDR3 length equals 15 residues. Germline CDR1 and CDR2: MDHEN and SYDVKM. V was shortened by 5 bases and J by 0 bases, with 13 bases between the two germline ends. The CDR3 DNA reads TGTGCCAGCAGTCGAACAGGTTTGTTGAACACTGAAGCTTTCTTT. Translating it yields CASSRTGLLNTEAFF.

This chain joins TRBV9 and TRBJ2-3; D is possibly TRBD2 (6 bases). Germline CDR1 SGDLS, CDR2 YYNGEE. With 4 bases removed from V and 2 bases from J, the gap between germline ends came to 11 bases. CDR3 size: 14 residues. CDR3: CASSLGLTTDTQYF. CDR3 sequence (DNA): TGTGCCAGCAGCTTGGGACTTACCACAGATACGCAGTATTTT.

In nucleotides, the CDR3 is TGTGCCAGCAGTTTATCGGCTAGCGGGGGCCAGGATACGCAGTATTTT. Translated: CASSLSASGGQDTQYF. This rearrangement joins TRBV28 to TRBJ2-3; TRBD2 matches 10 bases. Germline values: CDR1 MDHEN, CDR2 SYDVKM. The CDR3 extends over 16 amino acids. The V and J ends lost 1 base and 6 bases, in that order; junction bases with no gene match: 7.

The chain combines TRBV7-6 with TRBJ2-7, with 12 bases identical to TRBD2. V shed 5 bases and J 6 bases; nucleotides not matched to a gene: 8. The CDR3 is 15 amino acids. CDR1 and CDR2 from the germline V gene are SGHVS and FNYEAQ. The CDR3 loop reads CASSPGLAGTVEQYF. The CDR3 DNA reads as TGTGCCAGCAGCCCCGGACTAGCGGGGACGGTCGAGCAGTACTTC. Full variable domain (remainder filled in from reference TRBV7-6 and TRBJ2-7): GAGVSQSPRYKVTKRGQDVALRCDPISGHVSLYWYRQALGQGPEFLTYFNYEAQQDKSGLPNDRFSAERPEGSISTLTIQRTEQRDSAMYRCASSPGLAGTVEQYFGPGTRLTVT.

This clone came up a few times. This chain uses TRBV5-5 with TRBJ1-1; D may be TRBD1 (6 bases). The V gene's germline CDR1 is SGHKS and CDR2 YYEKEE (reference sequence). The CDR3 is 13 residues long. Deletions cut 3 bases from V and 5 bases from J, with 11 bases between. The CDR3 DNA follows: TGTGCCAGCAGCTCGATGCAGGGGACTGAAGCTTTCTTT. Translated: CASSSMQGTEAFF.

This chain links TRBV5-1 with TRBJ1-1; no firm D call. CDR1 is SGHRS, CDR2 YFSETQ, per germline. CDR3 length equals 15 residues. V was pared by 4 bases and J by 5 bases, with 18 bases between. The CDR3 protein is CASSLGLTTSTEAFF. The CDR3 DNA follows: TGCGCCAGCAGCCTTGGGCTAACCACATCGACTGAAGCTTTCTTT.

Written as DNA, the CDR3 is TGCGCCAGCAGCCCCCTGACGGGCGGGTTACAGGGTACTGGGGCCAACGTCCTGACTTTC. Residues: CASSPLTGGLQGTGANVLTF. The chain has TRBV4-1 and TRBJ2-6, with a possible D match to TRBD1 (6 bases). The CDR3 loop spans 20 amino acids. Germline CDR1 and CDR2: MGHRA and YSYEKL. V lost 4 bases and J lost 2, with 24 bases in between.

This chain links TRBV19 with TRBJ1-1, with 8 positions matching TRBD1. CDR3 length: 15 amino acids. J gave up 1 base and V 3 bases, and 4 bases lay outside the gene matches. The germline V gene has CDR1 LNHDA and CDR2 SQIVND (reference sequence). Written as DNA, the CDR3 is TGTGCCAGTAGTATTACAGGGGGGGAGAACACTGAAGCTTTCTTT. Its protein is CASSITGGENTEAFF.

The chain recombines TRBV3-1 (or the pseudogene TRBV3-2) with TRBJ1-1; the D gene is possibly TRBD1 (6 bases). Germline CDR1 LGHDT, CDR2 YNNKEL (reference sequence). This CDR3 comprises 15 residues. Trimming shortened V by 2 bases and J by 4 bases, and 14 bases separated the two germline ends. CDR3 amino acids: CASSQRGASGTEAFF. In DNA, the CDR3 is TGTGCCAGCAGCCAAAGGGGGGCCAGCGGCACTGAAGCTTTCTTT.

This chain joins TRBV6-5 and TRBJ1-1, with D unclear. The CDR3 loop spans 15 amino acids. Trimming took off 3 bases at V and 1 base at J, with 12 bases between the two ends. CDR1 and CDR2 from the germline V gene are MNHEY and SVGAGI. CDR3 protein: CASSYFGKPNTEAFF. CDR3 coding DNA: TGTGCCAGCAGTTATTTCGGAAAGCCGAACACTGAAGCTTTCTTT.

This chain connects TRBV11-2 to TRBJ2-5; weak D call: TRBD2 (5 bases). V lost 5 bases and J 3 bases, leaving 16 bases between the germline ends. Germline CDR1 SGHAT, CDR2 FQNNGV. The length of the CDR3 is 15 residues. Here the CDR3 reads CASSNQRRGKETQYF. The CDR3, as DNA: TGTGCCAGCAGCAACCAGAGACGGGGAAAAGAGACCCAGTACTTC.

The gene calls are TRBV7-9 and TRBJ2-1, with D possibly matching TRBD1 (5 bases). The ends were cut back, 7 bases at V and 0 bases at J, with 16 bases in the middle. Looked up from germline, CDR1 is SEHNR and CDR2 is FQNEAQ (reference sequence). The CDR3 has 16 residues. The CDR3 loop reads CASTLRESSSYNEQFF. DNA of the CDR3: TGTGCCAGCACCCTCAGGGAATCAAGCTCCTACAATGAGCAGTTCTTC. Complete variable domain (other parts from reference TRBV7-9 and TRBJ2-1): DTGVSQNPRHKITKRGQNVTFRCDPISEHNRLYWYRQTLGQGPEFLTYFQNEAQLEKSRLLSDRFSAERPKGSFSTLEIQRTEQGDSAMYLCASTLRESSSYNEQFFGPGTRLTVL.

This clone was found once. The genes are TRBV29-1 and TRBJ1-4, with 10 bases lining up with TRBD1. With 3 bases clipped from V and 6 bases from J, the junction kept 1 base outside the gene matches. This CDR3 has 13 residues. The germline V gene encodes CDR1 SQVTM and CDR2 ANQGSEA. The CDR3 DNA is TGCAGCGTTGACGGACAGGGGGATGAAAAACTGTTTTTT. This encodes CSVDGQGDEKLFF. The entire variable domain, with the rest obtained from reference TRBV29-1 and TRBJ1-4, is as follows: SAVISQKPSRDICQRGTSLTIQCQVDSQVTMMFWYRQQPGQSLTLIATANQGSEATYESGFVIDKFPISRPNLTFSTLTVSNMSPEDSSIYLCSVDGQGDEKLFFGSGTQLSVL.

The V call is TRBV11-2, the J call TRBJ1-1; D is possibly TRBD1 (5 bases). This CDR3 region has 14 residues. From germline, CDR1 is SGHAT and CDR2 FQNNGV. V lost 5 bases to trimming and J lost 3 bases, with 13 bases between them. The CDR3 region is CASSPGRWDTEAFF. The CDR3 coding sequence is TGTGCCAGCAGCCCGGGACGGTGGGACACTGAAGCTTTCTTT. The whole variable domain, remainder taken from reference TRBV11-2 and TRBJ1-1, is EAGVAQSPRYKIIEKRQSVAFWCNPISGHATLYWYQQILGQGPKLLIQFQNNGVVDDSQLPKDRFSAERLKGVDSTLKIQPAKLEDSAVYLCASSPGRWDTEAFFGQGTRLTVV.

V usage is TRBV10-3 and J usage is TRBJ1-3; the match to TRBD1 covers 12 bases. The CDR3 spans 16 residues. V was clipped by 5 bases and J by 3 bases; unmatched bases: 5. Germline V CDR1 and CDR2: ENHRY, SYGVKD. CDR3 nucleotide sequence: TGTGCCATCAGTCCCGGGACAGGGGGCGGTGGAAACACCATATATTTT. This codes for CAISPGTGGGGNTIYF.